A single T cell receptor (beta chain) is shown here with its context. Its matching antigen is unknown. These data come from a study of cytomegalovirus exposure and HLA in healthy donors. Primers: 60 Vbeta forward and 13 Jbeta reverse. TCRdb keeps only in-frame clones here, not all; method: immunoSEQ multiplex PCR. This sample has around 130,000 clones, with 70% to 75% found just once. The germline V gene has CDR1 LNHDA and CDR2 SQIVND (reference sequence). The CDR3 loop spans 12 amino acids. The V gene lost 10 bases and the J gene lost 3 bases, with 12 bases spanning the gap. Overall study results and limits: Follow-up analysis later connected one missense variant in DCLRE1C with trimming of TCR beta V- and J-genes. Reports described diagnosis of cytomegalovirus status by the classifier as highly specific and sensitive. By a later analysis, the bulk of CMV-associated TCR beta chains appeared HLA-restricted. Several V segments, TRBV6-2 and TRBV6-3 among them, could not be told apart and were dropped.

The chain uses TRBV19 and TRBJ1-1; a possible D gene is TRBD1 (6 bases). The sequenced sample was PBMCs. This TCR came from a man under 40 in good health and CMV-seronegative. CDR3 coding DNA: TGTGCCACCACACAGGGTTACACTGAAGCTTTCTTT. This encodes CATTQGYTEAFF. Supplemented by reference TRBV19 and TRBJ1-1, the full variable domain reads DGGITQSPKYLFRKEGQNVTLSCEQNLNHDAMYWYRQDPGQGLRLIYYSQIVNDFQKGDIAEGYSVSREKKESFPLTVTSAQKNPTAFYLCATTQGYTEAFFGQGTRLTVV.